These T cell receptor beta chains were read from a single sample in a study of radiation and T cells in renal cell carcinoma. TCRdb's copy holds only in-frame clones and misses some; the assay was immunoSEQ multiplex PCR. Of more than 100,000 clones in the sample, 88% are singletons; the top ten hold over 4.5%. Source: blood, taken from a patient whose treatment included radiotherapy and nephrectomy. The receptors here all came from a woman in her seventies with renal cell carcinoma. The CDR3 runs from the conserved cysteine through the conserved F or W. The D gene is left open where the match is weak. For some rows the clone size is stated as once, few or many, or as a class when expanded; others skip it.

CDR3 DNA: TGCAGCGTTAGAACTCGACTAGCGGGGGCCTACAATGAGCAGTTCTTC; CDR3 protein: CSVRTRLAGAYNEQFF; J gene: TRBJ2-1; D gene: TRBD2; V gene: TRBV29-1; clone size: .
CDR3 DNA: TGTGCCAGCAGCTCCCCCATAATTGGACAGGGATGGTATGGCTACACCTTC; CDR3 protein: CASSSPIIGQGWYGYTF; J gene: TRBJ1-2; D gene: TRBD1; V gene: TRBV5-4; clone size: .
CDR3 DNA: TGTGCCAGCAGCTTCTCTAGCTCTAACTATGGCTACACCTTC; CDR3 protein: CASSFSSSNYGYTF; J gene: TRBJ1-2; D gene: .; V gene: TRBV7-2; clone size: .
CDR3 DNA: TGTGCCTGGAACCCGGACAGGGACAATGAGCAGTTCTTC; CDR3 protein: CAWNPDRDNEQFF; J gene: TRBJ2-1; D gene: TRBD1; V gene: TRBV30; clone size: .
CDR3 DNA: TGCGCCAGCAGCTTGGGTCGGGGCCCCACTGAAGCTTTCTTT; CDR3 protein: CASSLGRGPTEAFF; J gene: TRBJ1-1; D gene: .; V gene: TRBV5-1; clone size: .
CDR3 DNA: TGTGCCAGCAGTGAACTGGGGCAGAACTATGGCTACACCTTC; CDR3 protein: CASSELGQNYGYTF; J gene: TRBJ1-2; D gene: .; V gene: TRBV2; clone size: .
CDR3 DNA: TGCGCCAGCAGCTTGAGGGTAGGGAACTCTGGAAACACCATATATTTT; CDR3 protein: CASSLRVGNSGNTIYF; J gene: TRBJ1-3; D gene: .; V gene: TRBV5-1; clone size: once
CDR3 DNA: TGCGCCAGCAGCCAAGCCGGGGGGGGCTCTGGGGCCAACGTCCTGACTTTC; CDR3 protein: CASSQAGGGSGANVLTF; J gene: TRBJ2-6; D gene: TRBD2; V gene: TRBV4-1; clone size: .
CDR3 DNA: TGTGCCAGCAGTTACGCAAGACAGGGGGCCTCCTACGAGCAGTACTTC; CDR3 protein: CASSYARQGASYEQYF; J gene: TRBJ2-7; D gene: TRBD1; V gene: TRBV6-5; clone size: few
CDR3 DNA: TGTGCCAGCAGTCTAACCCTCCCGGGGGGCCGCACAGATACGCAGTATTTT; CDR3 protein: CASSLTLPGGRTDTQYF; J gene: TRBJ2-3; D gene: .; V gene: TRBV28; clone size: .
CDR3 DNA: TGTGCCAGCAGTTCCCGGGACAGGGTTTATTCGAACACTGAAGCTTTCTTT; CDR3 protein: CASSSRDRVYSNTEAFF; J gene: TRBJ1-1; D gene: TRBD1; V gene: TRBV27; clone size: once
CDR3 DNA: TGTGCCAGCAGTTCCGGAACTGCGTATGGCTACACCTTC; CDR3 protein: CASSSGTAYGYTF; J gene: TRBJ1-2; D gene: .; V gene: TRBV25-1; clone size: .
CDR3 DNA: TGTGCCAGCAGCGTAATAGGACAGGGCTACAATGAGCAGTTCTTC; CDR3 protein: CASSVIGQGYNEQFF; J gene: TRBJ2-1; D gene: TRBD1; V gene: TRBV9; clone size: .
CDR3 DNA: TGTGCCAGCAGCGCGTCGGGACAGCCCCAAGAGACCCAGTACTTC; CDR3 protein: CASSASGQPQETQYF; J gene: TRBJ2-5; D gene: TRBD1; V gene: TRBV7-3; clone size: .
CDR3 DNA: TGTGCCAGCAGATCGGGTAACAGGGTGTCCTTAGTGGAGACCCAGTACTTC; CDR3 protein: CASRSGNRVSLVETQYF; J gene: TRBJ2-5; D gene: .; V gene: TRBV7-2; clone size: .
CDR3 DNA: TGTGCCAGCAGCAATAGTCAGGGTGGCTACACCTTC; CDR3 protein: CASSNSQGGYTF; J gene: TRBJ1-2; D gene: .; V gene: TRBV7-2; clone size: .
CDR3 DNA: TGTGCCTGGAGTCTACCCGTTAAAGAGCAGTACTTC; CDR3 protein: CAWSLPVKEQYF; J gene: TRBJ2-7; D gene: .; V gene: TRBV30; clone size: .
CDR3 DNA: TGTGCCTGGAGGTTACAGGTATACGAGCAGTACTTC; CDR3 protein: CAWRLQVYEQYF; J gene: TRBJ2-7; D gene: .; V gene: TRBV30; clone size: once
CDR3 DNA: TGTGCCAGCATCAAGGATGGCGGGGGGGCCATCGATGAGCAGTTCTTC; CDR3 protein: CASIKDGGGAIDEQFF; J gene: TRBJ2-1; D gene: TRBD2; V gene: TRBV7-2; clone size: .
CDR3 DNA: TGTGCCAGCAGCTTTCAGGGGACCTCCTACGAGCAGTACTTC; CDR3 protein: CASSFQGTSYEQYF; J gene: TRBJ2-7; D gene: .; V gene: TRBV7-2; clone size: .
CDR3 DNA: TGTGCCAGCAGACGAACAGGGGGCCACACTGAAGCTTTCTTT; CDR3 protein: CASRRTGGHTEAFF; J gene: TRBJ1-1; D gene: TRBD1; V gene: TRBV14; clone size: .
CDR3 DNA: TGTGCCAGCAGTCAGGGGTATGGCTACACCTTC; CDR3 protein: CASSQGYGYTF; J gene: TRBJ1-2; D gene: .; V gene: TRBV28; clone size: once
CDR3 DNA: TGTGCCAGCAGCCAAGCAACCGGGGAGCTGTTTTTT; CDR3 protein: CASSQATGELFF; J gene: TRBJ2-2; D gene: .; V gene: TRBV4-2; clone size: .
CDR3 DNA: TGCGCCAGCAGCTCGGGGGTCAGTTGGCTCTCTGGAAACACCATATATTTT; CDR3 protein: CASSSGVSWLSGNTIYF; J gene: TRBJ1-3; D gene: .; V gene: TRBV5-1; clone size: .
CDR3 DNA: TGTGCCAGCAGTGAGGAGAGGGGTCCTAACTATGGCTACACCTTC; CDR3 protein: CASSEERGPNYGYTF; J gene: TRBJ1-2; D gene: .; V gene: TRBV6-4; clone size: .
CDR3 DNA: TGTGCCAGCAGCTTGGGGTTGAGGAGCTCCTACAATGAGCAGTTCTTC; CDR3 protein: CASSLGLRSSYNEQFF; J gene: TRBJ2-1; D gene: .; V gene: TRBV5-8; clone size: .
CDR3 DNA: TGTGCCTGGAGATTCTTCGCAGAAAATCAGCCCCAGCATTTT; CDR3 protein: CAWRFFAENQPQHF; J gene: TRBJ1-5; D gene: .; V gene: TRBV30; clone size: few
CDR3 DNA: TGTGCCAGCAGCAAGGGGGGAGGAAGATGGGAGGTTAGGGACGGGGAGCTGTTTTTT; CDR3 protein: CASSKGGGRWEVRDGELFF; J gene: TRBJ2-2; D gene: .; V gene: TRBV21-1; clone size: .
CDR3 DNA: TGTGCCAGCAGCGTAGTTGGGGGGACTAATGAAAAACTGTTTTTT; CDR3 protein: CASSVVGGTNEKLFF; J gene: TRBJ1-4; D gene: .; V gene: TRBV7-2; clone size: .
CDR3 DNA: TGTGCCAGCAGTGAAAGACAGGGGAAGGGCGAGCAGTACTTC; CDR3 protein: CASSERQGKGEQYF; J gene: TRBJ2-7; D gene: TRBD1; V gene: TRBV2; clone size: .
CDR3 DNA: TGTGCCAGCAGCCCCTCCAGGACAGGTTATGAAAAACTGTTTTTT; CDR3 protein: CASSPSRTGYEKLFF; J gene: TRBJ1-4; D gene: TRBD1; V gene: TRBV16; clone size: .
CDR3 DNA: TGTGCCAGCAGTTTATGGCATCCGAACACCGGGGAGCTGTTTTTT; CDR3 protein: CASSLWHPNTGELFF; J gene: TRBJ2-2; D gene: .; V gene: TRBV28; clone size: .
CDR3 DNA: TGTGCCACCAGCAGAGAGGGGGCGCGGAGCTACGAGCAGTACTTC; CDR3 protein: CATSREGARSYEQYF; J gene: TRBJ2-7; D gene: .; V gene: TRBV15; clone size: .
CDR3 DNA: TGTGCCACCAGCCTCGGGTCTTCCCAAGAGACCCAGTACTTC; CDR3 protein: CATSLGSSQETQYF; J gene: TRBJ2-5; D gene: .; V gene: TRBV15; clone size: once
CDR3 DNA: TGTGCCTGGAGCCAAACAGGGCTCTATCAGCCCCAGCATTTT; CDR3 protein: CAWSQTGLYQPQHF; J gene: TRBJ1-5; D gene: .; V gene: TRBV30; clone size: few
CDR3 DNA: TGTGCCAGTAGTCTTCATGGACAGAGCTCCTACGAGCAGTACTTC; CDR3 protein: CASSLHGQSSYEQYF; J gene: TRBJ2-7; D gene: .; V gene: TRBV19; clone size: .
CDR3 DNA: TGTGCCAGCAGTTATATACAGGCCCAAGAGACCCAGTACTTC; CDR3 protein: CASSYIQAQETQYF; J gene: TRBJ2-5; D gene: .; V gene: TRBV6-6; clone size: .
CDR3 DNA: TGTGCCAGCAGTTTGGAGGGCTATAATTCACCCCTCCACTTT; CDR3 protein: CASSLEGYNSPLHF; J gene: TRBJ1-6; D gene: .; V gene: TRBV27; clone size: few
CDR3 DNA: TGTGCCAGTAGTATGAGTTTGGCAAAGGGAGCTTTCTTT; CDR3 protein: CASSMSLAKGAFF; J gene: TRBJ1-1; D gene: .; V gene: TRBV19; clone size: .
CDR3 DNA: TGTGCCAGCAGCCGGGGGACAGCCCGAGATTCACCCCTCCACTTT; CDR3 protein: CASSRGTARDSPLHF; J gene: TRBJ1-6; D gene: TRBD1; V gene: TRBV7-2; clone size: .
CDR3 DNA: TGCAGTCCGAAGGGGGTCCACGAGCAGTACTTC; CDR3 protein: CSPKGVHEQYF; J gene: TRBJ2-7; D gene: .; V gene: TRBV20-1; clone size: .
CDR3 DNA: TGTGCCAGCTCACGAACGGACAGTAATTCACCCCTCCACTTT; CDR3 protein: CASSRTDSNSPLHF; J gene: TRBJ1-6; D gene: .; V gene: TRBV18; clone size: .
CDR3 DNA: TGTGCCAGCAGTTTAAGGCAGCCCCCCTACGAGCAGTACTTC; CDR3 protein: CASSLRQPPYEQYF; J gene: TRBJ2-7; D gene: .; V gene: TRBV27; clone size: .
CDR3 DNA: TGTGCCAGCAGTTTATTGGACAGGGGTCATGGCTACACCTTC; CDR3 protein: CASSLLDRGHGYTF; J gene: TRBJ1-2; D gene: TRBD1; V gene: TRBV28; clone size: .
CDR3 DNA: TGTGCCAGCAGCAAAAGGGCCTTCTCTCCCTCGGGGGCCAACGTCCTGACTTTC; CDR3 protein: CASSKRAFSPSGANVLTF; J gene: TRBJ2-6; D gene: .; V gene: TRBV9; clone size: .
CDR3 DNA: TGTGCCAGCATCGGTAGGGGAAGTCGGGCCGGGGAGCTGTTTTTT; CDR3 protein: CASIGRGSRAGELFF; J gene: TRBJ2-2; D gene: .; V gene: TRBV6-6; clone size: .
CDR3 DNA: TGTGCCAGCAGTGAAGCCCCCAGGGGGACAGGGGGCTCTGGGGCCAACGTCCTGACTTTC; CDR3 protein: CASSEAPRGTGGSGANVLTF; J gene: TRBJ2-6; D gene: TRBD1; V gene: TRBV6-1; clone size: .
CDR3 DNA: TGTGCCAGCAGCGGTCAGGGTAATTCACCCCTCCACTTT; CDR3 protein: CASSGQGNSPLHF; J gene: TRBJ1-6; D gene: .; V gene: TRBV5-6; clone size: .
CDR3 DNA: TGTGCCAGCTCGGGCAAATTGGAGACCCAGTACTTC; CDR3 protein: CASSGKLETQYF; J gene: TRBJ2-5; D gene: .; V gene: TRBV18; clone size: .
CDR3 DNA: TGTGCCAGCAGTTGGACAGGGGTGGATGGCTACACCTTC; CDR3 protein: CASSWTGVDGYTF; J gene: TRBJ1-2; D gene: TRBD1; V gene: TRBV6-5; clone size: .
CDR3 DNA: TGTGCCAGCAGCAAGAGGGGGCATGAAGCTTTCTTT; CDR3 protein: CASSKRGHEAFF; J gene: TRBJ1-1; D gene: .; V gene: TRBV21-1; clone size: few
CDR3 DNA: TGTGCCAGCAGTTTAGCAGGGTTGACAGGTCACTCTGGAAACACCATATATTTT; CDR3 protein: CASSLAGLTGHSGNTIYF; J gene: TRBJ1-3; D gene: .; V gene: TRBV28; clone size: .
CDR3 DNA: TGTGCCGGAAGTAGCGGGACCAACACCGGGGAGCTGTTTTTT; CDR3 protein: CAGSSGTNTGELFF; J gene: TRBJ2-2; D gene: TRBD2; V gene: TRBV30; clone size: .
CDR3 DNA: TGCGCCAGCAGCTTGTCAGGGAGCGGTGGCTACACCTTC; CDR3 protein: CASSLSGSGGYTF; J gene: TRBJ1-2; D gene: .; V gene: TRBV5-1; clone size: .
CDR3 DNA: TGCGCCAGCAGCTTGGGAGGGGGAAGCTCCTACGAGCAGTACTTC; CDR3 protein: CASSLGGGSSYEQYF; J gene: TRBJ2-7; D gene: .; V gene: TRBV5-1; clone size: .
CDR3 DNA: TGCGCCAGCAGCCACCCGGGACAGGGCAACTATGGCTACACCTTC; CDR3 protein: CASSHPGQGNYGYTF; J gene: TRBJ1-2; D gene: TRBD1; V gene: TRBV4-1; clone size: .
CDR3 DNA: TGCGCCAGCAGCTTGATCCAGGCACCTAATTCACCCCTCCACTTT; CDR3 protein: CASSLIQAPNSPLHF; J gene: TRBJ1-6; D gene: .; V gene: TRBV5-1; clone size: .
CDR3 DNA: TGTGCCAGCAGCTTAGGGGGGGCTGTTGGCTACACCTTC; CDR3 protein: CASSLGGAVGYTF; J gene: TRBJ1-2; D gene: .; V gene: TRBV7-2; clone size: .